Listed here are 26 T cell receptor beta chains from one sample, sequenced in a study of cytomegalovirus exposure and HLA in healthy donors. Use of 60 Vbeta and 13 Jbeta primers characterized the PCR. Sequencing was performed with immunoSEQ multiplex PCR; in TCRdb, only in-frame clones are kept and a portion is missing. Here the sample spans 100,000 to 150,000 clones, around 73% being singletons. Sequenced: PBMCs. Receptors were obtained from a female donor in good health and CMV-seronegative.

With respect to this clone: Mismatch with germline at one junction end may stem from a read error. V usage is TRBV11-3 and J usage is TRBJ1-1, with 7 nucleotides matching TRBD1. This CDR3 is 13 amino acids long. Germline V gene sequence: CDR1 SGHNT, CDR2 YENEEA. As DNA, the CDR3 is TGTGCCAGCAGCGTAGACAGGGACACTGAAGCTTTCTTT. Amino acid sequence: CASSVDRDTEAFF.

This clone was detected a few times. V gene TRBV5-4 combines with J gene TRBJ2-5; TRBD2 agrees at 12 bases. CDR1 SGHNT and CDR2 YYREEE come from the germline V gene (reference sequence). The V segment lost 4 bases and the J segment 4 bases; nucleotides outside the gene matches: 5. The CDR3 totals 15 residues. CDR3 DNA sequence: TGTGCCAGCAGCCAGGGGACTAGCGGGTTAGAGACCCAGTACTTC. This codes for CASSQGTSGLETQYF.

The V call is TRBV4-1, the J call TRBJ1-3; the match to TRBD1 covers 8 bases. The CDR3 has 21 residues. V shed 1 base, J shed 0 bases, and the junction held 17 bases outside the gene matches. Germline loops: CDR1 MGHRA, CDR2 YSYEKL. CDR3 DNA: TGCGCCAGCAGCCAAGCTTCGGACAGGGCTACTCTTCTCTCCTCTGGAAACACCATATATTTT. Encoded protein: CASSQASDRATLLSSGNTIYF.

In DNA form, the CDR3 reads TGTGCCAGCAGCGTAGCTACAGGGGGCTACGAGCAGTACTTC. It is translated as CASSVATGGYEQYF. The gene calls are TRBV9 and TRBJ2-7; TRBD1 matches 8 bases. The CDR3 sequence is 14 residues long. Germline CDR1 is SGDLS and CDR2 is YYNGEE. V gave up 0 bases and J gave up 3 bases; unmatched junction bases: 2. The whole variable domain, filled in from reference TRBV9 and TRBJ2-7, reads DSGVTQTPKHLITATGQRVTLRCSPRSGDLSVYWYQQSLDQGLQFLIQYYNGEERAKGNILERFSAQQFPDLHSELNLSSLELGDSALYFCASSVATGGYEQYFGPGTRLTVT.

The chain combines TRBV6-5 with TRBJ1-5; D is possibly TRBD1 (5 bases). CDR1 and CDR2 (germline): MNHEY, SVGAGI. The CDR3 runs 14 residues. The V and J ends lost 0 bases and 4 bases respectively, with 7 bases between them. CDR3 amino acids: CASSYSRANQPQHF. CDR3 DNA sequence: TGTGCCAGCAGTTACTCCAGGGCGAATCAGCCCCAGCATTTT.

This clone appeared a few times. The V call is TRBV27, the J call TRBJ2-1; D perhaps matches TRBD2 (5 bases). This CDR3 region has 14 residues. Germline CDR1 MNHEY, CDR2 SMNVEV (reference sequence). The germline V and J ends were trimmed by 1 base and 6 bases, with 10 bases remaining between them. The CDR3 reads CASSLFRGVNEQFF. In DNA, the CDR3 is TGTGCCAGCAGTTTATTTCGGGGAGTCAATGAGCAGTTCTTC.

The rearrangement links TRBV20-1 to TRBJ1-2; D is unresolved. V shed 6 bases and J shed 8 bases, with 10 bases lying between them. Germline V CDR1 and CDR2: DFQATT, SNEGSKA (reference sequence). There are 10 residues in the CDR3. In DNA, the CDR3 is TGCAGTGCCCTAGGAAGCGGCTACACCTTC. It encodes CSALGSGYTF.

This chain connects TRBV6-6 to TRBJ2-7, with 8 bases lining up with TRBD2. The V segment lost 0 bases and the J segment 2 bases; nucleotides outside the gene matches: 3. The germline V gene has CDR1 MNHNY and CDR2 SVGAGI (reference sequence). This CDR3 is built from 15 residues. Here the CDR3 reads CASSYSSGSTYEQYF. CDR3 in DNA: TGTGCCAGCAGTTACTCGAGCGGGAGTACCTACGAGCAGTACTTC.

The J gene is TRBJ1-1, the V gene TRBV15, with no clear D. Trimming stripped 1 base from V and 5 bases from J, with 8 bases between. CDR1 LNHNV and CDR2 YYDKDF come from the germline V gene (reference sequence). The CDR3 contains 13 residues. The CDR3 here is CATSRGSSTEAFF. The DNA of the CDR3 is TGTGCCACCAGCAGAGGCTCGAGTACTGAAGCTTTCTTT.

V and J are TRBV6-6 and TRBJ1-6, with 10 bases aligning to TRBD1. This CDR3 has 15 residues. With V trimmed by 6 bases and J by 10 bases, 9 bases remained unmatched. CDR1 and CDR2 from the germline V gene are MNHNY and SVGAGI (reference sequence). CDR3 loop: CASRLYGTGVSPLHF. CDR3 DNA: TGTGCCAGCAGATTATACGGGACAGGGGTGTCACCCCTCCACTTT.

The V gene is TRBV4-1, the J gene TRBJ1-5; D perhaps matches TRBD1 (6 bases). The CDR3 spans 15 residues. Trimming removed 4 bases at V and 4 bases at J, with 14 bases between. Germline CDR1 MGHRA, CDR2 YSYEKL. CDR3: CASSPPGRGNQPQHF. CDR3 bases: TGCGCCAGCAGCCCCCCGGGCAGGGGAAATCAGCCCCAGCATTTT.

This clone has more than one count but fewer than ten. The CDR3 DNA reads as TGTGCCAGCAGCCTTCACATCAACTATGGCTACACCTTC. Translation: CASSLHINYGYTF. V usage is TRBV7-9 and J usage is TRBJ1-2; no clear D gene. CDR3 length: 13 residues. The V gene lost 5 bases and the J gene lost 2 bases, with 9 bases spanning the gap. CDR1 and CDR2 (germline): SEHNR, FQNEAQ (reference sequence).

The V gene is TRBV4-2, the J gene TRBJ1-2; the D is unclear. V lost 0 bases and J 8 bases, leaving 16 bases between the germline ends. The CDR3 length is 15 residues. Germline V gives CDR1 LGHNA, CDR2 YNFKEQ. CDR3 DNA: TGTGCCAGCAGCCAAGAAAGGCAGGCCCTCGGCGGCTACACCTTC. Its protein product is CASSQERQALGGYTF.

The chain recombines TRBV10-3 with TRBJ2-1; the D is unclear. Deletions cut 6 bases from V and 8 bases from J, with 8 bases between. CDR3 length: 11 amino acids. Germline loops: CDR1 ENHRY, CDR2 SYGVKD. The CDR3 bases are TGTGCCATCAGGGCCCTTGATGAGCAGTTCTTC. As protein: CAIRALDEQFF.

This chain links TRBV5-5 with TRBJ2-5; D perhaps matches TRBD2 (6 bases). Trimming took off 3 bases at V and 1 base at J, with 13 bases between the two ends. This CDR3 has 15 residues. Germline CDR1 is SGHKS and CDR2 is YYEKEE (reference sequence). CDR3 coding DNA: TGTGCCAGCAGCTCCTCCGGGAGACCCCAAGAGACCCAGTACTTC. Protein product: CASSSSGRPQETQYF.

In this sample, this clone turned up once. The DNA for the CDR3 is TGCGCCAGCAGCGCCGGGACAGGGTCCCTGAACACTGAAGCTTTCTTT. It specifies CASSAGTGSLNTEAFF. V usage is TRBV4-3 and J usage is TRBJ1-1; TRBD1 agrees at 9 bases. Trimming at V came to 5 bases and at J to 0 bases, leaving 7 bases not matched to a gene. This CDR3 contains 16 residues. From germline, CDR1 is LGHNA and CDR2 YSLEER.

The CDR3 reads CASSLGGQPNTEAFF. In DNA form, the CDR3 reads TGTGCCAGCAGCTTAGGGGGACAGCCGAACACTGAAGCTTTCTTT. This chain links TRBV7-9 with TRBJ1-1; 7 nucleotides line up with TRBD1. Germline V gene sequence: CDR1 SEHNR, CDR2 FQNEAQ (reference sequence). The CDR3 spans 15 residues. Unmatched junction bases numbered 3, after V lost 1 base and J lost 1 base.

This chain uses TRBV6-6 with TRBJ1-2; possible D gene TRBD1, 6 bases. The CDR3 spans 13 residues. Germline loops: CDR1 MNHNY, CDR2 SVGAGI (reference sequence). V lost 5 bases to trimming and J lost 2 bases, with 9 bases between them. The CDR3 reads CASSSTGNYGYTF. CDR3 DNA: TGTGCCAGCAGTAGTACAGGGAACTATGGCTACACCTTC.

The chain recombines TRBV7-8 with TRBJ2-7; 8 nucleotides align to TRBD2. V shed 3 bases and J 3 bases; nucleotides not matched to a gene: 4. Germline CDR1 is SGHVS and CDR2 is FQNEAQ. CDR3 length equals 14 residues. CDR3: CASSFTSGRYEQYF. CDR3 in DNA: TGTGCCAGCAGCTTTACTAGCGGACGCTACGAGCAGTACTTC.

The chain links TRBV18 to TRBJ2-1, with D perhaps TRBD1 (5 bases). Per the germline V gene, CDR1 is KGHSH and CDR2 is LQKENI. Trimming removed 2 bases from V and 8 bases from J, with 13 bases in between. The CDR3 is made up of 14 amino acids. The CDR3 sequence is CASSPKAREYEQFF. The CDR3 DNA follows: TGTGCCAGCTCACCAAAAGCCAGGGAATATGAGCAGTTCTTC.

The chain links TRBV7-3 to TRBJ2-3; tentatively, D is TRBD2 (7 bases). Germline lookup yields CDR1 SGHTA and CDR2 FQGTGA. The V end was cut by 0 bases, the J end by 4 bases, with 11 bases between. The CDR3 totals 15 residues. The CDR3 is CASSLTTGGSDTQYF. CDR3 DNA sequence: TGTGCCAGCAGCTTAACGACGGGGGGCTCAGATACGCAGTATTTT. Combining the CDR3 with reference TRBV7-3 and TRBJ2-3 gives the whole variable domain GAGVSQTPSNKVTEKGKYVELRCDPISGHTALYWYRQSLGQGPEFLIYFQGTGAADDSGLPNDRFFAVRPEGSVSTLKIQRTERGDSAVYLCASSLTTGGSDTQYFGPGTRLTVL.

The V call is TRBV15, the J call TRBJ1-2, with TRBD1 matching 8 bases. The CDR3 has 13 residues. V lost 5 bases and J lost 5; bases outside the gene matches: 4. Germline-derived CDR1 and CDR2 are LNHNV and YYDKDF (reference sequence). As DNA, the CDR3 is TGTGCCACCAGCCGGACAGGGCGGTATGGCTACACCTTC. It translates to CATSRTGRYGYTF.

The table lists this clone with a few counts. The V and J genes are TRBV7-6 and TRBJ2-1, with 7 nucleotides matching TRBD1. Germline values: CDR1 SGHVS, CDR2 FNYEAQ. The CDR3 spans 16 residues. V shed 1 base and J 2 bases; nucleotides not matched to a gene: 5. The CDR3 loop reads CASSLVSGTAYNEQFF. The CDR3 DNA sequence: TGTGCCAGCAGCTTAGTGTCCGGGACAGCCTACAATGAGCAGTTCTTC.

This clone was detected once. CDR3 residues: CASSPGGPGGAYEQYF. CDR3 bases: TGCGCCAGCAGCCCGGGGGGACCGGGGGGCGCCTACGAGCAGTACTTC. This chain uses TRBV5-1 with TRBJ2-7; possible D gene TRBD2, 7 bases. Trimming took 4 bases from V and 2 from J, leaving 19 bases between them. The CDR3 extends over 16 amino acids. The germline CDR1 and CDR2 sequences are SGHRS and YFSETQ.

Only a few counts were recorded for this clone. The same CDR3 can be traced to other DNA sequences in this sample. The J gene is TRBJ2-5, the V gene TRBV5-1; D is unclear. Trimming left V 2 bases short and J 1 base short, with 6 bases between. Germline-derived CDR1 and CDR2 are SGHRS and YFSETQ. The length of the CDR3 is 13 residues. The CDR3 spells CASSFAGQETQYF. The DNA for the CDR3 is TGCGCCAGCAGCTTCGCAGGCCAAGAGACCCAGTACTTC.

The chain employs TRBV28 and TRBJ1-5, with 8 bases matching TRBD1. Unmatched junction bases numbered 13, after V lost 5 bases and J lost 7 bases. Germline CDR1 MDHEN, CDR2 SYDVKM. The CDR3 spans 16 residues. The CDR3 sequence: CASSLGAGGLGQPQHF. CDR3 bases: TGTGCCAGCAGTCTTGGGGCAGGGGGCTTGGGGCAGCCCCAGCATTTT.